One and the same sample provided the 6 T cell receptor beta chains below, sequenced in a study of blood T cell repertoires in COVID-19. Method: immunoSEQ multiplex PCR; TCRdb's copy keeps in-frame clones and lacks some. The sample includes about 160,000 clones, about 77% of them seen just once. The specimen sequenced was peripheral blood. The receptor set was obtained from a woman of 80 years or more with acute or convalescent COVID-19.

The chain combines TRBV29-1 with TRBJ2-1; unclear D gene. V was pared by 2 bases and J by 9 bases, with 8 bases between. The CDR3 is 11 residues long. CDR1 and CDR2 from the germline V gene are SQVTM and ANQGSEA. CDR3 protein: CSVERTLEQFF. Written as DNA, the CDR3 is TGCAGCGTTGAAAGAACTCTTGAGCAGTTCTTC.

The chain couples TRBV19 to TRBJ1-2, with no clear D. Germline CDR1 is LNHDA and CDR2 is SQIVND (reference sequence). The CDR3 consists of 16 residues. The V end was cut by 2 bases, the J end by 6 bases, with 19 bases between. In DNA form, the CDR3 reads TGTGCCAGTAGTATATCCCCAGCTCCCCTGAGCGATGGCTACACCTTC. The encoded protein is CASSISPAPLSDGYTF.

Comment on this clone: Other DNA sequences of this sample code for an identical CDR3. The chain is built from TRBV18 and TRBJ1-1; D remains ambiguous. The ends were cut back, 3 bases at V and 5 bases at J, with 10 bases in the middle. CDR1 KGHSH and CDR2 LQKENI come from the germline V gene. There are 13 residues in the CDR3. The CDR3 DNA reads as TGTGCCAGCTCACCTTTAGAGGGTACTGAAGCTTTCTTT. Translating gives CASSPLEGTEAFF.

This chain connects TRBV3-1 (or the pseudogene TRBV3-2) to TRBJ1-1; 10 bases fit TRBD1. Unmatched junction bases numbered 6, after V lost 3 bases and J lost 11 bases. CDR3 length: 13 residues. Per germline, CDR1 LGHDT and CDR2 YNNKEL (reference sequence). The CDR3 is CASSHGDRGRAFF. The CDR3 DNA is TGTGCCAGCAGCCACGGGGACAGGGGAAGGGCTTTCTTT.

The DNA of the CDR3 is TGCGCCAGCAGCTTCGACCCCCTCGGGATGGGTGAGCAGTTCTTC. This encodes CASSFDPLGMGEQFF. This chain uses TRBV5-1 with TRBJ2-1; perhaps TRBD2 as D (5 bases). The CDR3 is made up of 15 amino acids. The V gene's germline CDR1 is SGHRS and CDR2 YFSETQ. V lost 2 bases to trimming and J lost 9 bases, with 18 bases between them. Complete variable domain (other parts from reference TRBV5-1 and TRBJ2-1): KAGVTQTPRYLIKTRGQQVTLSCSPISGHRSVSWYQQTPGQGLQFLFEYFSETQRNKGNFPGRFSGRQFSNSRSEMNVSTLELGDSALYLCASSFDPLGMGEQFFGPGTRLTVL.

This chain uses TRBV27 with TRBJ1-1; the D gene is possibly TRBD1 (5 bases). CDR3 length equals 15 residues. Trimming pared 7 bases from V and 6 bases from J, leaving 21 bases between. Germline V lookup: CDR1 MNHEY, CDR2 SMNVEV (reference sequence). As DNA, the CDR3 is TGTGCCAGCACCCTCCGGTGGGGGGGGTGGTCTGAAGCTTTCTTT. This translates into CASTLRWGGWSEAFF.